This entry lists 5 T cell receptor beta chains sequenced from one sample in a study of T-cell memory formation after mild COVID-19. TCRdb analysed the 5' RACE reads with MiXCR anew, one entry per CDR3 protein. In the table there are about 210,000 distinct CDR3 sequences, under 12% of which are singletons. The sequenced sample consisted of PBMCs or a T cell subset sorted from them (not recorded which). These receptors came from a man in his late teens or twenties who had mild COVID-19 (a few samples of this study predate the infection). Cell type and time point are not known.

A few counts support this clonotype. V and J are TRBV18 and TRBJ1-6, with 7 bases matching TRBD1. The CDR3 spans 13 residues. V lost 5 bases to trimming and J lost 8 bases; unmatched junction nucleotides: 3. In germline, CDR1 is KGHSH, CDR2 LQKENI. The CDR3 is CASSDREDSPLHF. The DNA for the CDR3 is TGTGCCAGCTCAGACAGGGAGGATTCACCCCTCCACTTT.

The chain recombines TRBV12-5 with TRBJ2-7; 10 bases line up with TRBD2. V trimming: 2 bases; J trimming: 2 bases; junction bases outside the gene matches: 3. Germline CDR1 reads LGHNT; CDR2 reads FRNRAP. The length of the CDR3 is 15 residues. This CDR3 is CASGLSSGGTYEQYF. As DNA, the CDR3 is TGTGCTAGTGGTTTGAGTAGCGGGGGGACCTACGAGCAGTACTTC. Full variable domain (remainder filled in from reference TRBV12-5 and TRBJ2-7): DARVTQTPRHKVTEMGQEVTMRCQPILGHNTVFWYRQTMMQGLELLAYFRNRAPLDDSGMPKDRFSAEMPDATLATLKIQPSEPRDSAVYFCASGLSSGGTYEQYFGPGTRLTVT.

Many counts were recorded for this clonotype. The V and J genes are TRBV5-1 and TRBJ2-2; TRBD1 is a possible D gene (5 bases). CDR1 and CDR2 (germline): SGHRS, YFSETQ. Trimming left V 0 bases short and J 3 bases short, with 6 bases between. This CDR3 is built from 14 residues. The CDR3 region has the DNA TGCGCCAGCAGCTTGGGACAGTACACCGGGGAGCTGTTTTTT. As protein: CASSLGQYTGELFF.

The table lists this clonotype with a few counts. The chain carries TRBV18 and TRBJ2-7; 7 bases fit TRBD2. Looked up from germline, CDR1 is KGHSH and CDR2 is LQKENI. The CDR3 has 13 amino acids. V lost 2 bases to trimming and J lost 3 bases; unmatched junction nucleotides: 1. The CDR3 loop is CASSPGEGYEQYV. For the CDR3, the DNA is TGTGCCAGCTCACCAGGGGAGGGCTACGAGCAGTACGTC.

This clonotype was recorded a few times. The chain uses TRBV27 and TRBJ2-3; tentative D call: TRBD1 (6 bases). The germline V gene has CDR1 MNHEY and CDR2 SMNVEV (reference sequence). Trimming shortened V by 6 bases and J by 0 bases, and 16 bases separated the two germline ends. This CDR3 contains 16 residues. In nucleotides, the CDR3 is TGTGCCAGCAGGCCCCGGCGAAGGGGGAGCACAGATACGCAGTATTTT. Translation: CASRPRRRGSTDTQYF.